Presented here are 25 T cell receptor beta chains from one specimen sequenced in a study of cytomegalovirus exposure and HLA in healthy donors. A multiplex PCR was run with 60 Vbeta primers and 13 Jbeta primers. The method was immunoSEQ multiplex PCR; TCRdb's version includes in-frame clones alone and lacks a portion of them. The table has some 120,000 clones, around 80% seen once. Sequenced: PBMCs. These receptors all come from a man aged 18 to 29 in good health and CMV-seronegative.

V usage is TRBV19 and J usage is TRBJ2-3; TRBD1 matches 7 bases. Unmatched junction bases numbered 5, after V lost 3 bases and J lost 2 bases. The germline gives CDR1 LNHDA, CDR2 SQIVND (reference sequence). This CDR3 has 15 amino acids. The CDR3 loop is CASSIEGAVTDTQYF. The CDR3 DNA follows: TGTGCCAGTAGTATCGAGGGGGCAGTCACAGATACGCAGTATTTT.

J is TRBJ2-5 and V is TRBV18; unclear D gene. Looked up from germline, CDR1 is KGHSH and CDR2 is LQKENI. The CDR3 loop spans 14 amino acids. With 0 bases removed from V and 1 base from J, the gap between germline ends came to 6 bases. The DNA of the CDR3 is TGTGCCAGCTCACCACCTCTCCCCCAAGAGACCCAGTACTTC. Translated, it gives CASSPPLPQETQYF.

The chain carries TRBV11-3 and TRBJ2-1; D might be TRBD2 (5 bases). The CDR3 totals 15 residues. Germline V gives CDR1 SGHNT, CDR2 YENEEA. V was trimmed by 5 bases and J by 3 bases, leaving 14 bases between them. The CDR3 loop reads CASSREGEGYNEQFF. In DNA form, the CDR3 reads TGTGCCAGCAGCCGAGAGGGTGAGGGCTACAATGAGCAGTTCTTC.

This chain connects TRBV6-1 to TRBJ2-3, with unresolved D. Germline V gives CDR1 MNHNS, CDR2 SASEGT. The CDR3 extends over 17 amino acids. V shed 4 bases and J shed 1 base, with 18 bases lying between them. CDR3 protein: CASSAPLLPAGTDTQYF. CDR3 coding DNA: TGTGCCAGCAGTGCCCCCTTACTACCGGCTGGCACAGATACGCAGTATTTT.

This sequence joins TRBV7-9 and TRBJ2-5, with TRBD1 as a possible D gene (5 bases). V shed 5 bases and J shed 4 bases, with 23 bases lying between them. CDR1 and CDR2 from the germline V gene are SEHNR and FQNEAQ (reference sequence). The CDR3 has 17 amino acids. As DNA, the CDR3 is TGTGCCAGCAGCCTTAGGCAAGGGCAGGGTTGGGGAGAGACCCAGTACTTC. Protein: CASSLRQGQGWGETQYF.

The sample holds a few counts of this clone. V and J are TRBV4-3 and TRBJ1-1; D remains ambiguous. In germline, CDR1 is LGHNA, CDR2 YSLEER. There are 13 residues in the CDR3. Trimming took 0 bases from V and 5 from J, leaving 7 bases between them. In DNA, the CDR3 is TGCGCCAGCAGCCAAGATAGCCGGACTGAAGCTTTCTTT. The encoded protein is CASSQDSRTEAFF.

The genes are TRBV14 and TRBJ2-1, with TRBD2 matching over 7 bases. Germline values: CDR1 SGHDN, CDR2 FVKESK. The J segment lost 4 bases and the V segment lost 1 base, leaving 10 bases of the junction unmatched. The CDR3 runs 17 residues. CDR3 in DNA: TGTGCCAGCAGCCAAGTCGATTGGGAGGGCCTATACAATGAGCAGTTCTTC. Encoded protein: CASSQVDWEGLYNEQFF. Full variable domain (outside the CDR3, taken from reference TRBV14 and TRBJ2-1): EAGVTQFPSHSVIEKGQTVTLRCDPISGHDNLYWYRRVMGKEIKFLLHFVKESKQDESGMPNNRFLAERTGGTYSTLKVQPAELEDSGVYFCASSQVDWEGLYNEQFFGPGTRLTVL.

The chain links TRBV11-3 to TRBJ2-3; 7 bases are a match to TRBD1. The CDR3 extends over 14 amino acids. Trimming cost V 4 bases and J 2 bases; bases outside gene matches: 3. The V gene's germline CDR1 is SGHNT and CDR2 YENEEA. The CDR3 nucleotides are TGTGCCAGCAGCTCGGGACAGAACACAGATACGCAGTATTTT. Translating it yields CASSSGQNTDTQYF.

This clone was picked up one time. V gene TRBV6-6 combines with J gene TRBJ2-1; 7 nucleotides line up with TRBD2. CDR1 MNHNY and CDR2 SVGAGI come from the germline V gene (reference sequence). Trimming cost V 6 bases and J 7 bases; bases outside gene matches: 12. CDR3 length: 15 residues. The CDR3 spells CASRLLGEGGNEQFF. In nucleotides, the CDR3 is TGTGCCAGCAGACTTTTAGGGGAGGGAGGGAATGAGCAGTTCTTC.

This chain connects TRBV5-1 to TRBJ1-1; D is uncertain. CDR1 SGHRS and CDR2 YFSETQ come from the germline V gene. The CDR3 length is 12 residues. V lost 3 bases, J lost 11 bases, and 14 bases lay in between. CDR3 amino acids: CASSSDKREAFF. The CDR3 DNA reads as TGCGCCAGCAGCTCCGACAAACGAGAGGCTTTCTTT.

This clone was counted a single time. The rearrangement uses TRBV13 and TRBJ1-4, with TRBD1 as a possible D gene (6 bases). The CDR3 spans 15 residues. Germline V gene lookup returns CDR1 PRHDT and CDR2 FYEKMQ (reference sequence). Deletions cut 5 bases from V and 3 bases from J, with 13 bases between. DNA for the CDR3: TGTGCCAGCAGCGAACAGGGAGTTGCTAATGAAAAACTGTTTTTT. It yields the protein CASSEQGVANEKLFF.

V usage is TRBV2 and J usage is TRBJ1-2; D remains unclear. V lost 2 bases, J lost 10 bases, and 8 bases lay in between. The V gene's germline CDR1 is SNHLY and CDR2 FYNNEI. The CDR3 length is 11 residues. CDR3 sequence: CASSESLSYTF. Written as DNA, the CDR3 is TGTGCCAGCAGTGAATCCCTCTCCTACACCTTC. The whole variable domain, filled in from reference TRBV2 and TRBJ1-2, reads EPEVTQTPSHQVTQMGQEVILRCVPISNHLYFYWYRQILGQKVEFLVSFYNNEISEKSEIFDDQFSVERPDGSNFTLKIRSTKLEDSAMYFCASSESLSYTFGSGTRLTVV.

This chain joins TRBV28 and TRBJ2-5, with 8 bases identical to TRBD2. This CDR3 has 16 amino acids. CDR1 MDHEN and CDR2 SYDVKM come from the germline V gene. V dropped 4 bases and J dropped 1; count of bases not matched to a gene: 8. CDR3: CASSSPRLASQETQYF. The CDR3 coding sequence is TGTGCCAGCAGTTCCCCCAGACTAGCGAGCCAAGAGACCCAGTACTTC.

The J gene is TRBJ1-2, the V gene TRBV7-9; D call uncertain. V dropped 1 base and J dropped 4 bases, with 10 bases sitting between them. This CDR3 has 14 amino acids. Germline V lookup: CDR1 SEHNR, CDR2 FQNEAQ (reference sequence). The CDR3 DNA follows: TGTGCCAGCAGCTTAGAGTTCAGGTCCTATGGCTACACCTTC. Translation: CASSLEFRSYGYTF. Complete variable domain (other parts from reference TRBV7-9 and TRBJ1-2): DTGVSQNPRHKITKRGQNVTFRCDPISEHNRLYWYRQTLGQGPEFLTYFQNEAQLEKSRLLSDRFSAERPKGSFSTLEIQRTEQGDSAMYLCASSLEFRSYGYTFGSGTRLTVV.

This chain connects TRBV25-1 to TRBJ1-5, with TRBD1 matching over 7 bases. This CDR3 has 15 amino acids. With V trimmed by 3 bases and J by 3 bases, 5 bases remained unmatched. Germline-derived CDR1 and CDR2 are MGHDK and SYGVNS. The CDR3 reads CASSEAQGDNQPQHF. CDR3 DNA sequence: TGTGCCAGCAGTGAGGCCCAGGGGGACAATCAGCCCCAGCATTTT.

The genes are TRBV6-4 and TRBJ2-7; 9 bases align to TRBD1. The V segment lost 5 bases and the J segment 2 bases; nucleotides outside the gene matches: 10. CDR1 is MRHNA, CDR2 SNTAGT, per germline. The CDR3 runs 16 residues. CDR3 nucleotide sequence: TGTGCCAGCAGTCCTTATGCGGGACAGGGACCCTACGAGCAGTACGTC. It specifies CASSPYAGQGPYEQYV.

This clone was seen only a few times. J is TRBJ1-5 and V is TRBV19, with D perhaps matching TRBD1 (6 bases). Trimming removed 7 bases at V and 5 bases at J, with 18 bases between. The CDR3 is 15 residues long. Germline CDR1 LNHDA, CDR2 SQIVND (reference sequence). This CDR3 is CASTIDRSPDQPQHF. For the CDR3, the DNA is TGTGCCAGTACCATTGACAGGTCGCCTGATCAGCCCCAGCATTTT.

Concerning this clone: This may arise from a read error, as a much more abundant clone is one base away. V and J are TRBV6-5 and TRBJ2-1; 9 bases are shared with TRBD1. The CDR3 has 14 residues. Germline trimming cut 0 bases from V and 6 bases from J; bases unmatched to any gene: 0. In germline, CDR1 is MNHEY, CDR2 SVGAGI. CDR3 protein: CASSYSTGGNEQFF. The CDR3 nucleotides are TGTGCCAGCAGTTACTCGACAGGGGGCAATGAGCAGTTCTTC.

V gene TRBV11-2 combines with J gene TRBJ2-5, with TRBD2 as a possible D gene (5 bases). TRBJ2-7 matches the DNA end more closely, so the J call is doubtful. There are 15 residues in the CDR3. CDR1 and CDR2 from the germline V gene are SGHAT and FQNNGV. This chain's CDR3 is CASSPPWVATPEQYF. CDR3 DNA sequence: TGTGCCAGCAGCCCCCCCTGGGTAGCGACACCCGAGCAGTACTTC.

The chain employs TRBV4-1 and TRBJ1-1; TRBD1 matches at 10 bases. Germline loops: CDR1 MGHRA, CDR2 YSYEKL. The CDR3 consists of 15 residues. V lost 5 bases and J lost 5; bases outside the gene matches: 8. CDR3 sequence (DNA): TGCGCCAGCAGCTTCGGACAGGGGGGTGGGACTGAAGCTTTCTTT. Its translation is CASSFGQGGGTEAFF.

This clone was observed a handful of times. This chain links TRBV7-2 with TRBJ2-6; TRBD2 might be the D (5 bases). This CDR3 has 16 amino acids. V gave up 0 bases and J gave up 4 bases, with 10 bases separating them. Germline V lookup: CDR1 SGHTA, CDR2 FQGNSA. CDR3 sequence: CASSLALGSGANVLTF. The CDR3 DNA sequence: TGTGCCAGCAGCTTAGCTCTAGGGAGCGGGGCCAACGTCCTGACTTTC.

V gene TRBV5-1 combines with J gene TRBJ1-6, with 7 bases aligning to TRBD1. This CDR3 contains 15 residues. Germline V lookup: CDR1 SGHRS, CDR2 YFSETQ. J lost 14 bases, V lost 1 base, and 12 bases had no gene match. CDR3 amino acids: CASSLWDSGGRALHF. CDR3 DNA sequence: TGCGCCAGCAGCTTGTGGGACAGTGGAGGACGGGCCCTCCACTTT.

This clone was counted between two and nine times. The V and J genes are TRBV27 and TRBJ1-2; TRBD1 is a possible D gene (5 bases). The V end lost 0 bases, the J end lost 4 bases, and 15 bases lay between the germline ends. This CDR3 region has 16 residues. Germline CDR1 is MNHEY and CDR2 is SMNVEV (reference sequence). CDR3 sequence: CASSLSVQGIVYGYTF. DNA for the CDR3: TGTGCCAGCAGTTTATCGGTCCAGGGAATTGTCTATGGCTACACCTTC.

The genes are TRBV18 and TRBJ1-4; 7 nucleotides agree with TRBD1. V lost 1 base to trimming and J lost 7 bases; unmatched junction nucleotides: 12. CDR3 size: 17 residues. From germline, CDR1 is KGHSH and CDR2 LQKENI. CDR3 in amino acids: CASSPRTGAEVREKLFF. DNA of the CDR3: TGTGCCAGCTCACCACGGACAGGCGCCGAGGTCCGTGAAAAACTGTTTTTT.

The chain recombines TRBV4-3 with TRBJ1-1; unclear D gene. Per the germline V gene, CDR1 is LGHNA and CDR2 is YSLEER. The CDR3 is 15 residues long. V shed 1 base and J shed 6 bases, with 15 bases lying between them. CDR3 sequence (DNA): TGCGCCAGCAGCCAAGTAAAGAGGCGTTCGGCTGAAGCTTTCTTT. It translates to CASSQVKRRSAEAFF.